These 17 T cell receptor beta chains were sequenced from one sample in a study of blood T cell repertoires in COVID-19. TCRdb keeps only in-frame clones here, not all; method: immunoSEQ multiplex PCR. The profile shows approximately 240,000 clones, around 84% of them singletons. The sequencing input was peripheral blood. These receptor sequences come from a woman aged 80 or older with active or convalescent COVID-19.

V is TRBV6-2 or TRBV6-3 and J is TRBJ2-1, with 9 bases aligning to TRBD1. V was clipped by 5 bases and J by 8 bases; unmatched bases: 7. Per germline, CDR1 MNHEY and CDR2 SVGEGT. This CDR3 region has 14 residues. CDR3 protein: CASSRQGGFDEQFF. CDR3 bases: TGTGCCAGCAGTAGACAGGGGGGCTTCGATGAGCAGTTCTTC.

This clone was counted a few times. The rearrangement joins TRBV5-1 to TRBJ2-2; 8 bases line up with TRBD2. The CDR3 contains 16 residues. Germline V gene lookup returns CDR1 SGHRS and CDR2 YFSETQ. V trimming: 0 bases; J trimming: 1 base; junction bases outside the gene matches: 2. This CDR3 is CASSLVAGMNTGELFF. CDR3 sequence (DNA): TGCGCCAGCAGCTTGGTAGCGGGAATGAACACCGGGGAGCTGTTTTTT.

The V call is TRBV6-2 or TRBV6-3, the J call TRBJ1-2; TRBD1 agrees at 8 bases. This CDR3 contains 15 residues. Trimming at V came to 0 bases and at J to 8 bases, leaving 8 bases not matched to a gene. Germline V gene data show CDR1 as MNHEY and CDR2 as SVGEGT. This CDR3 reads CASSYSRAGGAGYTF. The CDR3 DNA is TGTGCCAGCAGTTACTCAAGGGCAGGGGGCGCCGGCTACACCTTC.

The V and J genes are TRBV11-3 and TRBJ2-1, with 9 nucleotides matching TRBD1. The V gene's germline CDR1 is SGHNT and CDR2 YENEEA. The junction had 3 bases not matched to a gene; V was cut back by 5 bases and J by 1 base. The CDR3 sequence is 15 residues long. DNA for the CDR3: TGTGCCAGCAGCCCGGGACAGGGATCCTACAATGAGCAGTTCTTC. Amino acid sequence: CASSPGQGSYNEQFF.

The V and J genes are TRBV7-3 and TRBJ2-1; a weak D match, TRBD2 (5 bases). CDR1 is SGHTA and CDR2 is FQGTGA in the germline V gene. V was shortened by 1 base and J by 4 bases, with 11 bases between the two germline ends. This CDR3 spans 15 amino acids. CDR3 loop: CASSLMPGLYNEQFF. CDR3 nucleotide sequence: TGTGCCAGCAGCTTAATGCCCGGACTTTACAATGAGCAGTTCTTC.

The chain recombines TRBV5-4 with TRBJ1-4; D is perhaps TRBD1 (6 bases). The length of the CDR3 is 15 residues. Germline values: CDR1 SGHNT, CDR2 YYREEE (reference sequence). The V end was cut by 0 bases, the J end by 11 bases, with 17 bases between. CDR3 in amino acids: CASSLAPGETDKLFF. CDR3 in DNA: TGTGCCAGCAGCTTGGCCCCAGGGGAAACTGATAAACTGTTTTTT.

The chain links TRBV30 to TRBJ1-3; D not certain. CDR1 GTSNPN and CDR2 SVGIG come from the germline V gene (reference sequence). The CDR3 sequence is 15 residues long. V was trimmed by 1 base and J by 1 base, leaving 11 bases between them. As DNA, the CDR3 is TGTGCCTGGAGTGCCGACAACGGTTCTGGAAACACCATATATTTT. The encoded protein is CAWSADNGSGNTIYF. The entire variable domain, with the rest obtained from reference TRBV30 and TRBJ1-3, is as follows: SQTIHQWPATLVQPVGSPLSLECTVEGTSNPNLYWYRQAAGRGLQLLFYSVGIGQISSEVPQNLSASRPQDRQFILSSKKLLLSDSGFYLCAWSADNGSGNTIYFGEGSWLTVV.

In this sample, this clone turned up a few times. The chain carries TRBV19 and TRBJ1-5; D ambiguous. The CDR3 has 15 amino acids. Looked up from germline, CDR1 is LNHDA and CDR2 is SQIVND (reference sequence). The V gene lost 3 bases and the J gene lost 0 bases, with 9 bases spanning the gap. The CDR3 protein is CASSMEQYSNQPQHF. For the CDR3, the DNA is TGTGCCAGTAGTATGGAACAGTATAGCAATCAGCCCCAGCATTTT.

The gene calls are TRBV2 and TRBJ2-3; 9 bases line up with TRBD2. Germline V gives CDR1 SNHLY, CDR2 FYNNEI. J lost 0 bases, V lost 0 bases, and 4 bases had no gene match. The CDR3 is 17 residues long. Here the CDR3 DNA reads TGTGCCAGCAGTGAAGCGGGGCTAGCGGGGAGCACAGATACGCAGTATTTT. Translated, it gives CASSEAGLAGSTDTQYF. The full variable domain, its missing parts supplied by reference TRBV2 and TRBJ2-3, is EPEVTQTPSHQVTQMGQEVILRCVPISNHLYFYWYRQILGQKVEFLVSFYNNEISEKSEIFDDQFSVERPDGSNFTLKIRSTKLEDSAMYFCASSEAGLAGSTDTQYFGPGTRLTVL.

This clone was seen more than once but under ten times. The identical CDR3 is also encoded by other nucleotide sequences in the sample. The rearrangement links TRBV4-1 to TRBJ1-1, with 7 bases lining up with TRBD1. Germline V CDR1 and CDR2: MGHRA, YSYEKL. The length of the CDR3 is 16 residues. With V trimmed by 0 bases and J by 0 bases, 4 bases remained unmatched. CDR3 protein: CASSQDGTAMNTEAFF. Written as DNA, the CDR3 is TGCGCCAGCAGCCAAGATGGGACAGCCATGAACACTGAAGCTTTCTTT.

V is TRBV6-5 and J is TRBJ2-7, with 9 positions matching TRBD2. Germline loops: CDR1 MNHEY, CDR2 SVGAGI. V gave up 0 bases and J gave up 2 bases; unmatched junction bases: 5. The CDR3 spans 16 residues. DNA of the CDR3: TGTGCCAGCAGTTACTCGAGTAGCGGGAGTCCCTACGAGCAGTACTTC. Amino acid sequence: CASSYSSSGSPYEQYF.

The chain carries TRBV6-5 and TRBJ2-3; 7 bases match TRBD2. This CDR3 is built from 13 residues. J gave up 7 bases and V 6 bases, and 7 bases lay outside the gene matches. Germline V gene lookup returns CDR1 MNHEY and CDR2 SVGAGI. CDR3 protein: CASSQGGFNTQYF. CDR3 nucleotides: TGTGCCAGCAGCCAGGGAGGGTTTAATACGCAGTATTTT.

CDR3 DNA: TGTGCCAGCAGGGCTGCTTCGACAGGGATGAACACTGAAGCTTTCTTT. Translating it yields CASRAASTGMNTEAFF. The chain combines TRBV28 with TRBJ1-1, with TRBD1 identical over 7 bases. The CDR3 loop spans 16 amino acids. Germline V gene data show CDR1 as MDHEN and CDR2 as SYDVKM. The ends lost 6 bases at V and 0 bases at J; junction bases unmatched: 10.

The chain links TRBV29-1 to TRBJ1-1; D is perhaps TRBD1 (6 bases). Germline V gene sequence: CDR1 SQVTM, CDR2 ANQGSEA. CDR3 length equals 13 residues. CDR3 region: CTATKGGRTEAFF. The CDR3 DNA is TGCACCGCTACCAAAGGGGGTAGGACTGAAGCTTTCTTT.

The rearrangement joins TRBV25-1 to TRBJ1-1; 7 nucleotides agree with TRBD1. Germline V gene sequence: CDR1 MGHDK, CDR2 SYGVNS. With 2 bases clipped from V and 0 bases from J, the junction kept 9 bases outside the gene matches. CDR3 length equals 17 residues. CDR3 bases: TGTGCCAGCAGTGAAGGGGGGAGCGACAGGGTGAACACTGAAGCTTTCTTT. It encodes CASSEGGSDRVNTEAFF.

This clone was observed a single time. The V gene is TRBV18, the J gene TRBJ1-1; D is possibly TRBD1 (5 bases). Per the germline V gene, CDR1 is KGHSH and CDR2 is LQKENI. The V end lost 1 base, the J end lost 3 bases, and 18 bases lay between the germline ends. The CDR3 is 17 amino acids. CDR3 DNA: TGTGCCAGCTCACCACTTCCCTCGGCAGGGTTGGACACTGAAGCTTTCTTT. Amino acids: CASSPLPSAGLDTEAFF.

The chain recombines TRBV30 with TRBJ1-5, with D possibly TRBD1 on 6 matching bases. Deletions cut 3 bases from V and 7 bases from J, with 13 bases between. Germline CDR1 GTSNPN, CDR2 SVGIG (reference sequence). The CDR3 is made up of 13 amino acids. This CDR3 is CAWSVAGVQPQHF. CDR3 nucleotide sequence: TGTGCCTGGAGCGTGGCAGGGGTCCAGCCCCAGCATTTT.